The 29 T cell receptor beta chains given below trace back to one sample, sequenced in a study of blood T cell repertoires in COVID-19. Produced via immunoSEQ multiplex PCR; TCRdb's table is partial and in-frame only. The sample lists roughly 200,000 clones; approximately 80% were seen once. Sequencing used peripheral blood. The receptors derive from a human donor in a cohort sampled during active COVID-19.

The CDR3 loop is CASRGAGANVLTF. The CDR3 DNA follows: TGTGCCAGCAGGGGCGCTGGGGCCAACGTCCTGACTTTC. V usage is TRBV2 and J usage is TRBJ2-6; D uncertain. This CDR3 is 13 amino acids long. The germline V gene encodes CDR1 SNHLY and CDR2 FYNNEI. Between the trimmed V and J ends, which lost 6 bases and 2 bases, there was a span of 5 bases.

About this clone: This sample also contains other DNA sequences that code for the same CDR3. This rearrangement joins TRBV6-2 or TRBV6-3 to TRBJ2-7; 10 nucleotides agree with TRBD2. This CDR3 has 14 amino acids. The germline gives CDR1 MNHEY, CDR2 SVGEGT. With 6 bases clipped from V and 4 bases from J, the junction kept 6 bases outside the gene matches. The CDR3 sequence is CASSSGGALYEQYF. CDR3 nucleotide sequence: TGTGCCAGCAGCAGCGGGGGGGCATTGTACGAGCAGTACTTC.

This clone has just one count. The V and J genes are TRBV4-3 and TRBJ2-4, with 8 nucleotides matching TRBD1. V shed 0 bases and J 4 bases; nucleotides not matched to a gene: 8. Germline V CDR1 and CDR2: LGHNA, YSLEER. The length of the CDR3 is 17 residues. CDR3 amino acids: CASSQDEQGVLKNIQYF. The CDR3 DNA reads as TGCGCCAGCAGCCAAGATGAACAGGGGGTTCTAAAAAACATTCAGTACTTC.

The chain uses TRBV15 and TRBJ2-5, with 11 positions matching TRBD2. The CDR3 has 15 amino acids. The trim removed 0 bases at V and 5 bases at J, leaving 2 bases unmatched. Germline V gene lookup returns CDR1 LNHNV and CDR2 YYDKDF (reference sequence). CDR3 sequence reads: CATSREGTSGETQYF. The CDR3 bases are TGTGCCACCAGCAGAGAAGGGACTAGCGGTGAGACCCAGTACTTC.

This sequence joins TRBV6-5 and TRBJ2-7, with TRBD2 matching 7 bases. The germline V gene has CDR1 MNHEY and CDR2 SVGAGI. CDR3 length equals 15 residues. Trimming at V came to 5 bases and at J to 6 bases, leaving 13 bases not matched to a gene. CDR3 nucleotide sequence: TGTGCCAGCAGTCGTACGGGGACTACCTCCCTCGAGCAGTACTTC. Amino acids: CASSRTGTTSLEQYF.

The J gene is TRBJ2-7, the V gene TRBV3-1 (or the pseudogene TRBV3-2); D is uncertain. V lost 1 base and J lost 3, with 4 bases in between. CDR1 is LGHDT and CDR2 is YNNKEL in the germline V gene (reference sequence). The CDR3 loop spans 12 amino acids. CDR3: CASSQGDYEQYF. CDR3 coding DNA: TGTGCCAGCAGCCAAGGAGACTACGAGCAGTACTTC.

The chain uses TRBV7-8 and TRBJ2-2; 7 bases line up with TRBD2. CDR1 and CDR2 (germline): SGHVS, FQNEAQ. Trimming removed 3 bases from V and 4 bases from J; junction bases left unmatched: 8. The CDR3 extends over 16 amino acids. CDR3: CASSLVASGATGELFF. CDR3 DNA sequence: TGTGCCAGCAGCTTGGTGGCTAGCGGAGCCACCGGGGAGCTGTTTTTT.

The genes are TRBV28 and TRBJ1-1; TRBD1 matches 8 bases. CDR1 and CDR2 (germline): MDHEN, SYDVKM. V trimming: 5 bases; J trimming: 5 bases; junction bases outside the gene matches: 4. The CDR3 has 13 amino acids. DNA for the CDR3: TGTGCCAGCAGTCAGGGGGCGCGAACTGAAGCTTTCTTT. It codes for CASSQGARTEAFF.

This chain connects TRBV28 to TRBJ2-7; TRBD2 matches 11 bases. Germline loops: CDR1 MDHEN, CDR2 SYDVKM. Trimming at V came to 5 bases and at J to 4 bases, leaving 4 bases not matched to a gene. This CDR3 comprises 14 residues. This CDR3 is CASSPSGRKYEQYF. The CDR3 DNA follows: TGTGCCAGCAGTCCTAGCGGGAGGAAATACGAGCAGTACTTC. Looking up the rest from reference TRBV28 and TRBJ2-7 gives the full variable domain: DVKVTQSSRYLVKRTGEKVFLECVQDMDHENMFWYRQDPGLGLRLIYFSYDVKMKEKGDIPEGYSVSREKKERFSLILESASTNQTSMYLCASSPSGRKYEQYFGPGTRLTVT.

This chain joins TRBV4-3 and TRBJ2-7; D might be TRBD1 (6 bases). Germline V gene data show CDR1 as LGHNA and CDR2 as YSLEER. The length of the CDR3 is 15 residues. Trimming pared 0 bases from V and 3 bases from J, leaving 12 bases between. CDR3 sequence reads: CASSQDRQGIYEQYF. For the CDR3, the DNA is TGCGCCAGCAGCCAAGATCGCCAGGGGATCTACGAGCAGTACTTC.

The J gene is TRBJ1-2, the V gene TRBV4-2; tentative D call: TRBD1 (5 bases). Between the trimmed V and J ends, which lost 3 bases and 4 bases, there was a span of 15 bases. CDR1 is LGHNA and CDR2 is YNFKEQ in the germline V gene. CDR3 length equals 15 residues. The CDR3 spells CASSQDVGGGYGYTF. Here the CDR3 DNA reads TGTGCCAGCAGCCAGGACGTCGGGGGTGGCTATGGCTACACCTTC.

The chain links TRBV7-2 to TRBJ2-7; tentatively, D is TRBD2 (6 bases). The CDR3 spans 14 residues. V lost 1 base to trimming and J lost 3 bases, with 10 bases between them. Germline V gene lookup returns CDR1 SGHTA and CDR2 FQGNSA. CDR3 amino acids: CASSLGLVNYEQYF. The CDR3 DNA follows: TGTGCCAGCAGCTTAGGACTAGTAAACTACGAGCAGTACTTC.

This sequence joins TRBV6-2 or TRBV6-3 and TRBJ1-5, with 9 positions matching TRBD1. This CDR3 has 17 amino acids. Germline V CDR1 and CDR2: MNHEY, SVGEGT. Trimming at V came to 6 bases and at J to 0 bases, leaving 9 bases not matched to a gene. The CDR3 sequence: CASSPGTGIYSNQPQHF. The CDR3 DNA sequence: TGTGCCAGCAGCCCCGGGACAGGGATTTATAGCAATCAGCCCCAGCATTTT.

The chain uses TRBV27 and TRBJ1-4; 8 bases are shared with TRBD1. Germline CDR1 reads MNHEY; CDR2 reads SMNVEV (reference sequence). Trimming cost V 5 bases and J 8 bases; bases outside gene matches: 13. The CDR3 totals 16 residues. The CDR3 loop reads CASSPGGDRGREKLFF. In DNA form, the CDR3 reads TGTGCCAGCAGTCCGGGGGGAGACAGGGGTAGGGAAAAACTGTTTTTT.

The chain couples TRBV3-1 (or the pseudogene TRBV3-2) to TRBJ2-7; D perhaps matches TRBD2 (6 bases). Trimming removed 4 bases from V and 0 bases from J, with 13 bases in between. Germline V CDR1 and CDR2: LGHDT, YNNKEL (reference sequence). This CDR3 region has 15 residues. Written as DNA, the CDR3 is TGTGCCAGCAGCCCCCGACTAGGGAGCTCCTACGAGCAGTACTTC. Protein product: CASSPRLGSSYEQYF.

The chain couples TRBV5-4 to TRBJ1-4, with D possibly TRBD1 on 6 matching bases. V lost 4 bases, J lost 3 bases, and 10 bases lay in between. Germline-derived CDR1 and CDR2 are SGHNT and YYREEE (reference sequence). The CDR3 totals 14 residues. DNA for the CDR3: TGTGCCAGCAGCCAGGACAGCTCTAATGAAAAACTGTTTTTT. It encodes CASSQDSSNEKLFF.

CDR3 bases: TGCGCCAGCAGCCAAAATACACACAGGGAATACGAGCAGTACTTC. Encoded protein: CASSQNTHREYEQYF. The genes are TRBV4-1 and TRBJ2-7; weak D call: TRBD1 (6 bases). V was pared by 2 bases and J by 4 bases, with 15 bases between. The CDR3 consists of 15 residues. Germline assignment: CDR1 MGHRA and CDR2 YSYEKL.

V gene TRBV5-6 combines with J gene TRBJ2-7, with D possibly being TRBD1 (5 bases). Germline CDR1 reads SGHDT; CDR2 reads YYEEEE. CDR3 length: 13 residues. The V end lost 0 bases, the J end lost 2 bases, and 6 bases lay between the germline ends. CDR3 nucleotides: TGTGCCAGCAGCTTGGGGACACCCTACGAGCAGTACTTC. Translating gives CASSLGTPYEQYF.

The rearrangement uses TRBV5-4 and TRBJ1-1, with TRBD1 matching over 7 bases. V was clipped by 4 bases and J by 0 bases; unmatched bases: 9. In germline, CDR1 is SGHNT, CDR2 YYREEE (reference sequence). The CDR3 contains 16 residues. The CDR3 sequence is CASSVTGWGVNTEAFF. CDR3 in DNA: TGTGCCAGCAGCGTGACAGGGTGGGGTGTGAACACTGAAGCTTTCTTT.

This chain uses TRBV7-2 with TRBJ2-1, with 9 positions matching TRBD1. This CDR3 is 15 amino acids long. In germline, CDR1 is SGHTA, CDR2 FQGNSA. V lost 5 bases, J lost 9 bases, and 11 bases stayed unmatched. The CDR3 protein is CASSLKTGGVVEQFF. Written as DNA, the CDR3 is TGTGCCAGCAGCCTAAAGACAGGGGGGGTTGTTGAGCAGTTCTTC.

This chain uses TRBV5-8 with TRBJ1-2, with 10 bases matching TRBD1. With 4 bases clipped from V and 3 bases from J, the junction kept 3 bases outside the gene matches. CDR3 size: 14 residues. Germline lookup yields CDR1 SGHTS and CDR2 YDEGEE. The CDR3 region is CASSRQGADYGYTF. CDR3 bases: TGTGCCAGCAGCCGACAGGGGGCGGACTATGGCTACACCTTC.

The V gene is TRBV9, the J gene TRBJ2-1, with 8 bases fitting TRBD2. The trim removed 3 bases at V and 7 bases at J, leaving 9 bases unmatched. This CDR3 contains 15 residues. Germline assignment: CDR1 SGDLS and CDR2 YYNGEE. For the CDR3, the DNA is TGTGCCAGCAGCGCCCGCGCGGGGGGAGCGAATGAGCAGTTCTTC. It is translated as CASSARAGGANEQFF.

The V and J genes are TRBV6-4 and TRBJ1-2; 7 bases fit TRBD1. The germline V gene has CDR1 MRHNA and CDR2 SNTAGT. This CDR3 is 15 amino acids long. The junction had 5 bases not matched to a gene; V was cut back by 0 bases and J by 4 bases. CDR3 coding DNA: TGTGCCAGCAGTGACTCAGGGGGCCCTTCCTATGGCTACACCTTC. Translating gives CASSDSGGPSYGYTF.

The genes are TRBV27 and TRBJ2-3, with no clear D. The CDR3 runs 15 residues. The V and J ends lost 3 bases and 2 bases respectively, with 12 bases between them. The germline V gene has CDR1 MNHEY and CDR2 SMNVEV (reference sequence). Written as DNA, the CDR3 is TGTGCCAGCAGTTTCGGTGGCGGTCACACAGATACGCAGTATTTT. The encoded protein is CASSFGGGHTDTQYF.

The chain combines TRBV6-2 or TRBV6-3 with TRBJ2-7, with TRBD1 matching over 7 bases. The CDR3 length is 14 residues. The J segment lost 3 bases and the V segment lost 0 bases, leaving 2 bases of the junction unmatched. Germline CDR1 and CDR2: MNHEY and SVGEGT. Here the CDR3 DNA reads TGTGCCAGCAGTTACTCGGCAGGGGGCTACGAGCAGTACTTC. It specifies CASSYSAGGYEQYF.

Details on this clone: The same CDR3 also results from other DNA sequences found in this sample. CDR3 DNA: TGTGCCACCAGTGACCCCCGGACAGGCCAAGAGACCCAGTACTTC. It encodes CATSDPRTGQETQYF. The chain couples TRBV24-1 to TRBJ2-5; 7 bases are shared with TRBD1. Germline lookup yields CDR1 KGHDR and CDR2 SFDVKD. Trimming removed 4 bases from V and 1 base from J; junction bases left unmatched: 5. This CDR3 is built from 15 residues.

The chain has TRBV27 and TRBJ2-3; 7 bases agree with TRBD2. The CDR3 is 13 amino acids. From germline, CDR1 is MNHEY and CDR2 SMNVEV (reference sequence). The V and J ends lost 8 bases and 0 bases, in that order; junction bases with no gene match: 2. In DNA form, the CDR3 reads TGTGCCAGCCGGGGACTAAGCACAGATACGCAGTATTTT. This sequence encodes CASRGLSTDTQYF.

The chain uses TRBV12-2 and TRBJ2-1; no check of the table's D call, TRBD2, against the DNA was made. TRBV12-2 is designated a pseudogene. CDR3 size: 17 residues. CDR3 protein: CASRLARTSGMKHEQFF. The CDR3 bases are TGTGCAAGTCGCTTAGCGCGGACTAGCGGGATGAAGCACGAGCAGTTCTTC.

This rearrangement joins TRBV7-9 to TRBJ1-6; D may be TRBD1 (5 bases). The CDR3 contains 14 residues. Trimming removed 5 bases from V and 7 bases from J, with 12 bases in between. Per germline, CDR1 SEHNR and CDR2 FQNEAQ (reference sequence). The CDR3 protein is CASSLREGNSPLHF. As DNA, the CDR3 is TGTGCCAGCAGCCTCAGGGAGGGCAATTCACCCCTCCACTTT.